Listed below are T cell receptor beta chains from one sample, sequenced in a study of PD-L1 blockade in urothelial cancer. Profiled with immunoSEQ multiplex PCR; TCRdb holds only in-frame clones, not every one. The profile shows roughly 51,000 clones, roughly 84% of them singletons. The sample in question was PBMCs, obtained around atezolizumab (anti-PD-L1) treatment. All receptors derive from a man aged 55 to 70 with urothelial cancer. CDR3s include the opening cysteine and the closing phenylalanine or tryptophan. The order of the fields is D gene, clone size, J gene, V gene, CDR3 DNA, CDR3 protein. D genes are given only for firm matches. Some rows mark clone size as missing; the rest say once, few, many or name a class of expanded clone.

TRBD1 . TRBJ1-1 TRBV9 TGTGCCAGCAGCGCCTTACAGGGGGCGGGCACTGAAGCTTTCTTT CASSALQGAGTEAFF
. . TRBJ1-4 TRBV25-1 TGTGCCAGCAGTGACCCAACAGGGTTGGGAAAACTGTTTTTT CASSDPTGLGKLFF
. . TRBJ1-2 TRBV5-5 TGTGCCAGCAGCTTGGCCGACACTAACTATGGCTACACCTTC CASSLADTNYGYTF
. . TRBJ2-3 TRBV11-2 TGTGCCAGCAGCTTACAACCCAGCGTATCTAGCACAGATACGCAGTATTTT CASSLQPSVSSTDTQYF
TRBD1 once TRBJ1-2 TRBV11-2 TGTGCCAGCAGAGGACAGGGACTTGGCGGCTACACCTTC CASRGQGLGGYTF
TRBD1 . TRBJ1-2 TRBV5-1 TGCGCCAGCAGCGTAGTGACAGGGATCGACTCTGGCTACACCTTC CASSVVTGIDSGYTF
TRBD1 . TRBJ1-4 TRBV5-1 TGCGCCAGCAGCTTGTTACCGGGACAGGGGGCGGCTAATGAAAAACTGTTTTTT CASSLLPGQGAANEKLFF
. . TRBJ2-7 TRBV18 TGTGCCAGCTCACCTACAGGGACAAGCTACGAGCAGTACTTC CASSPTGTSYEQYF
TRBD2 . TRBJ2-7 TRBV7-2 TGTGCCAGCAGCTTACAGTTTAGCGGGGGACTCGGCGAGCAGTACTTC CASSLQFSGGLGEQYF
. . TRBJ1-5 TRBV5-6 TGTGCCAGCAGCCCTCAACAGGGTAGGGGCAATCAGCCCCAGCATTTT CASSPQQGRGNQPQHF
. . TRBJ1-2 TRBV6-5 TGTGCCAGCAGTTACGGGGCAGACTATGGCTACACCTTC CASSYGADYGYTF
TRBD2 . TRBJ2-1 TRBV11-2 TGTGCCAGCAGCCAACCGGGACTAGTAATGGGTGAGCAGTTCTTC CASSQPGLVMGEQFF
. . TRBJ1-2 TRBV5-4 TGTGCCAGCAGCTTGAGTCGGCAGGGCTCGGATGGCTACACCTTC CASSLSRQGSDGYTF
. . TRBJ2-3 TRBV14 TGTGCCAGCAGCCAAGTTGCGCGGGGGCTAGGTACGCAGTATTTT CASSQVARGLGTQYF
TRBD1 . TRBJ2-7 TRBV7-2 TGTGCCAGCAGCGGCCCCGGGACAGGGGGCCGGGAGCAGTACTTC CASSGPGTGGREQYF
. . TRBJ1-1 TRBV6-5 TGTGCCAGCAGTTATTTTCAGGGATTACACACTGAAGCTTTCTTT CASSYFQGLHTEAFF
. . TRBJ1-2 TRBV4-2 TGTGCCAGCAGCCAAGATTTGGGGGGTTCCTATGGCTACACCTTC CASSQDLGGSYGYTF
. . TRBJ2-7 TRBV9 TGTGCCAGCAGCGTAGGCGGCAGTGCCTACGAGCAGTACTTC CASSVGGSAYEQYF
TRBD1 . TRBJ1-5 TRBV19 TGTGCCAGTAATACAGGGGTCCAATTTAGCAATCAGCCCCAGCATTTT CASNTGVQFSNQPQHF
. . TRBJ1-5 TRBV19 TGTGCCAGTAGTGTCTCGGACAGCCGCAATCAGCCCCAGCATTTT CASSVSDSRNQPQHF
. . TRBJ1-3 TRBV5-4 TGTGCCAGCAGCTTGGATCTGTCCTCTGGAAACACCATATATTTT CASSLDLSSGNTIYF
. . TRBJ2-2 TRBV5-4 TGTGCCAGCAGCTTGGTCAAAAACACCGGGGAGCTGTTTTTT CASSLVKNTGELFF
. . TRBJ1-5 TRBV30 TGTGCCTGGAGTAATCGTCGGGGCAATCAGCCCCAGCATTTT CAWSNRRGNQPQHF
. . TRBJ2-4 TRBV4-2 TGTGCCAGCAGCCAAGAAGGCAGGGTGGACAAAAACATTCAGTACTTC CASSQEGRVDKNIQYF
. . TRBJ2-2 TRBV19 TGTGCCAGTAGTATAGGGTTCGGGGGCGGGGAGCTGTTTTTT CASSIGFGGGELFF
. . TRBJ1-2 TRBV30 TGTGCCTGGACGGGTCAAATTAACTATGGCTACACCTTC CAWTGQINYGYTF
. . TRBJ2-7 TRBV7-6 TGTGCCAGCAGCTTAGCGCACCAGTCCTACGAGCAGTACTTC CASSLAHQSYEQYF
. . TRBJ1-1 TRBV19 TGTGCCAGTAGGCGGGGGACCGGGGACACTGAAGCTTTCTTT CASRRGTGDTEAFF
. once TRBJ2-3 TRBV14 TGTGCCAGCAGCCAAGCGGGGGTGGGCACAGATACGCAGTATTTT CASSQAGVGTDTQYF
TRBD1 . TRBJ1-2 TRBV6-1 TGTGCCAGCATGTTGACAGGGTCCTATGGCTACACCTTC CASMLTGSYGYTF
. . TRBJ2-1 TRBV5-3 TGTGCCAGAAGCTCCTTGGGGCTTTTCGAACCATACTGTCAGGAACACAATGAGCAGTTCTTC CARSSLGLFEPYCQEHNEQFF
TRBD2 . TRBJ2-3 TRBV4-1 TGCGCCAGCAGCCTTAGCGGGATCAGGACAGATACGCAGTATTTT CASSLSGIRTDTQYF
TRBD1 . TRBJ2-3 TRBV9 TGTGCCAGCAGCCCGCGGACAGGGGACACCACAGATACGCAGTATTTT CASSPRTGDTTDTQYF
. . TRBJ2-6 TRBV5-4 TGTGCCAGCAGCTTGGAACACTCTGGGGCCAACGTCCTGACTTTC CASSLEHSGANVLTF
TRBD1 . TRBJ1-4 TRBV10-3 TGTGCCCTACTACGACAGGGATCGGCTAATGAAAAACTGTTTTTT CALLRQGSANEKLFF
TRBD1 few TRBJ1-1 TRBV6-5 TGTGCCAGCACGAGGGGGCTAGCGAACACTGAAGCTTTCTTT CASTRGLANTEAFF
. . TRBJ1-1 TRBV11-2 TGTGCCAGCAGTGGGTACATGGGGCAGGGGAACACTGAAGCTTTCTTT CASSGYMGQGNTEAFF
TRBD2 . TRBJ2-1 TRBV25-1 TGTGCCAGCAGTGCGGCTAGCGGGAGGTTAAATGAGCAGTTCTTC CASSAASGRLNEQFF
. . TRBJ1-1 TRBV6-6 TGTGCCAGCAGTTCCACGCCACTGGACGTCGGGAAGGAAGCTTTCTTT CASSSTPLDVGKEAFF
. once TRBJ2-5 TRBV5-1 TGCGCCAGCAGGGGGAGGGGAGGACAGAGCCAAGAGACCCAGTACTTC CASRGRGGQSQETQYF
TRBD1 once TRBJ1-5 TRBV28 TGTGCCAGCAGTTATAAGACAGGGAGGCCCGATCAGCCCCAGCATTTT CASSYKTGRPDQPQHF
TRBD1 once TRBJ1-2 TRBV19 TGTGCCAGTCGCGACAGGGGGCGCGGCTACACCTTC CASRDRGRGYTF
. . TRBJ2-6 TRBV7-3 TGTGCCAGCAGCCTTAGCTCTGGGGCCAACGTCCTGACTTTC CASSLSSGANVLTF
. few TRBJ1-5 TRBV7-9 TGTGCCAGCAGCTTAAAGGAGGGGTGGCAGCCCCAGCATTTT CASSLKEGWQPQHF
TRBD2 once TRBJ2-3 TRBV29-1 TGCAGCGTCGCAGCGGGAGCTGGCACAGATACGCAGTATTTT CSVAAGAGTDTQYF
. . TRBJ2-5 TRBV5-8 TGTGCCAGCAGCTTGGCCCGGGGTACGGAGACCCAGTACTTC CASSLARGTETQYF
TRBD1 . TRBJ1-4 TRBV15 TGTGCCACCAGCAGATCGAGACAGGGGGCGGCTAATGAAAAACTGTTTTTT CATSRSRQGAANEKLFF